The rows below give T cell receptor beta chains drawn from one sample of a study of cytomegalovirus exposure and HLA in healthy donors. Here immunoSEQ multiplex PCR was the method, and the copy in TCRdb shows in-frame clones only, minus some. The table has some 200,000 clones, just under 80% seen once; the top ten hold approximately 2.6%. Sequencing input: PBMCs. These receptors came from a female donor in good health and CMV-seronegative. The CDR3 runs from the conserved cysteine through the conserved F or W. Fields, in order: CDR3 DNA, CDR3 protein, clone size, V gene, J gene, D gene, CDR3 length. The D gene is left open where the match is weak. Expanded clones are given a class, and other clones once, few, many or no size at all.

CDR3nt: TGTGCCAGCCGCGCAGGCCACCTCTCTGGAAACACCATATATTTT
CDR3aa: CASRAGHLSGNTIYF
abundance: -
v_gene: TRBV6-1
j_gene: TRBJ1-3
d_gene: -
len: 15

CDR3nt: TGCAGCGTTGACTTTGTCGGTACGCAGTATTTT
CDR3aa: CSVDFVGTQYF
abundance: -
v_gene: TRBV29-1
j_gene: TRBJ2-3
d_gene: -
len: 11

CDR3nt: TGTGCCAGCAGTTCCCCGAGGGGGCACGGCTACACCTTC
CDR3aa: CASSSPRGHGYTF
abundance: -
v_gene: TRBV27
j_gene: TRBJ1-2
d_gene: TRBD1
len: 13

CDR3nt: TGTGCCAGCAGTGAAGCAGCTAGCGGGAGGGCCCACAATGAGCAGTTCTTC
CDR3aa: CASSEAASGRAHNEQFF
abundance: -
v_gene: TRBV6-1
j_gene: TRBJ2-1
d_gene: TRBD2
len: 17

CDR3nt: TGTGCCAGCAGCCAAGATTGGTATCGGAGCGGGAGGGCATACGAGCAGTACTTC
CDR3aa: CASSQDWYRSGRAYEQYF
abundance: -
v_gene: TRBV4-2
j_gene: TRBJ2-7
d_gene: TRBD2
len: 18

CDR3nt: TGTGCCAGCAGCACGCGACAGGGTTTCACAGATACGCAGTATTTT
CDR3aa: CASSTRQGFTDTQYF
abundance: -
v_gene: TRBV7-2
j_gene: TRBJ2-3
d_gene: TRBD1
len: 15

CDR3nt: TGTGCCATCAGTGAGATTCCGGGACTAGCGAGGAGCTCCTACAATGAGCAGTTCTTC
CDR3aa: CAISEIPGLARSSYNEQFF
abundance: -
v_gene: TRBV10-3
j_gene: TRBJ2-1
d_gene: TRBD2
len: 19

CDR3nt: TGTGCCAGCAGTGAAATGCCGACAGGGGTCGAAGGCTACACCTTC
CDR3aa: CASSEMPTGVEGYTF
abundance: few
v_gene: TRBV6-1
j_gene: TRBJ1-2
d_gene: TRBD1
len: 15

CDR3nt: TGTGCCTGGAGTGTTTTGGCAGTAGAAGACTTCTATGGCTACACCTTC
CDR3aa: CAWSVLAVEDFYGYTF
abundance: -
v_gene: TRBV30
j_gene: TRBJ1-2
d_gene: -
len: 16

CDR3nt: TGTGCCAGCTCACCGGGACAGGGCCTCTACGAGCAGTACTTC
CDR3aa: CASSPGQGLYEQYF
abundance: -
v_gene: TRBV18
j_gene: TRBJ2-7
d_gene: TRBD1
len: 14

CDR3nt: TGTGCCAGCAGCCCATTACTAGCGGGGGGGCCTATTGGCACAGATACGCAGTATTTT
CDR3aa: CASSPLLAGGPIGTDTQYF
abundance: -
v_gene: TRBV4-2
j_gene: TRBJ2-3
d_gene: TRBD2
len: 19

CDR3nt: TGTGCCAGCAGTGAAGAGGCTAGCGGGGGCTACTGCGAGCAGTACTTC
CDR3aa: CASSEEASGGYCEQYF
abundance: once
v_gene: TRBV2
j_gene: TRBJ2-7
d_gene: TRBD2
len: 16

CDR3nt: TGTGCCAGCAGCATCCTAGGGGGTGAGCAGTTCTTC
CDR3aa: CASSILGGEQFF
abundance: -
v_gene: TRBV7-3
j_gene: TRBJ2-1
d_gene: -
len: 12

CDR3nt: TGTGCCAGCAGTCTAATACAGGGGGTTAATGAAAAACTGTTTTTT
CDR3aa: CASSLIQGVNEKLFF
abundance: -
v_gene: TRBV25-1
j_gene: TRBJ1-4
d_gene: TRBD1
len: 15

CDR3nt: TGTGCCAGCAGTTCCCTAGCGGGAGGGGGCGAGACCCAGTACTTC
CDR3aa: CASSSLAGGGETQYF
abundance: -
v_gene: TRBV6-1
j_gene: TRBJ2-5
d_gene: TRBD2
len: 15

CDR3nt: TGTGCCAGCAGCAAGGGACAGGGGAACTACGAGCAGTACTTC
CDR3aa: CASSKGQGNYEQYF
abundance: -
v_gene: TRBV9
j_gene: TRBJ2-7
d_gene: TRBD1
len: 14

CDR3nt: TGTGCCAGCATCCCCGGTGACAGTGACACAGATACGCAGTATTTT
CDR3aa: CASIPGDSDTDTQYF
abundance: few
v_gene: TRBV7-2
j_gene: TRBJ2-3
d_gene: -
len: 15

CDR3nt: TGTGCCAGCAGCCTCCGGGGACTCGGTAATGAAAAACTGTTTTTT
CDR3aa: CASSLRGLGNEKLFF
abundance: -
v_gene: TRBV7-2
j_gene: TRBJ1-4
d_gene: -
len: 15

CDR3nt: TGTGCCAGCAGCGAGGTAGCGGGAGCGTTCGAGCAGTACTTC
CDR3aa: CASSEVAGAFEQYF
abundance: -
v_gene: TRBV27
j_gene: TRBJ2-7
d_gene: TRBD2
len: 14

CDR3nt: TGTGCCAGCAGCGCTGGTGGACAGGGCTATGGCTACACCTTC
CDR3aa: CASSAGGQGYGYTF
abundance: -
v_gene: TRBV6-4
j_gene: TRBJ1-2
d_gene: TRBD1
len: 14

CDR3nt: TGCGCCAGCAGCCAAGATCAGGCGAGCTCCTACAATGGGCAGTTCTTC
CDR3aa: CASSQDQASSYNGQFF
abundance: -
v_gene: TRBV4-1
j_gene: TRBJ2-1
d_gene: -
len: 16